The 26 T cell receptor beta chains presented below share a single source sample, sequenced in a study of vaccination effects on CD4 cells after COVID-19. Assay: immunoSEQ multiplex PCR; the TCRdb copy retains only in-frame clones and omits some. The table shows 15,000 or so clones, with around 80% occurring only once. Their antigen targets remain unknown. Ahead of sequencing, the ViraFEST assay grew antigen-specific CD4+ T cells using viral peptide pools. Following 10 days of culture, CD4+ T cells were isolated. The material was CD4+ T cells from PBMCs cultured with HCoV-229E spike peptides, obtained before COVID-19 vaccination. These receptors originate from a human donor who received a COVID-19 vaccine.

CDR3 amino acids: CASSAQALSGANVLTF. The CDR3 DNA sequence: TGCGCCAGCAGCGCTCAGGCCCTCTCTGGGGCCAACGTCCTGACTTTC. The J gene is TRBJ2-6, the V gene TRBV5-1; D is ambiguous. Looked up from germline, CDR1 is SGHRS and CDR2 is YFSETQ. Trimming removed 4 bases at V and 0 bases at J, with 11 bases between. The CDR3 has 16 amino acids. Variable domain in full (rest from reference TRBV5-1 and TRBJ2-6): KAGVTQTPRYLIKTRGQQVTLSCSPISGHRSVSWYQQTPGQGLQFLFEYFSETQRNKGNFPGRFSGRQFSNSRSEMNVSTLELGDSALYLCASSAQALSGANVLTFGAGSRLTVL.

The genes are TRBV12-3 or TRBV12-4 and TRBJ1-2; weak D call: TRBD1 (5 bases). The CDR3 runs 11 residues. The germline V and J ends were trimmed by 3 bases and 8 bases, with 7 bases remaining between them. The CDR3 sequence: CASSLRGGYTF. CDR3 nucleotides: TGTGCCAGCAGTTTGAGGGGAGGCTACACCTTC.

This sequence joins TRBV7-2 and TRBJ1-1; D gene uncertain. The V and J ends lost 1 base and 1 base respectively, with 10 bases between them. CDR3 size: 15 residues. Germline V gives CDR1 SGHTA, CDR2 FQGNSA. The CDR3 sequence is CASSLVPRPNTEAFF. The CDR3 region has the DNA TGTGCCAGCAGCTTAGTCCCCAGGCCGAACACTGAAGCTTTCTTT.

V and J are TRBV6-5 and TRBJ2-7; a possible D gene is TRBD1 (6 bases). Germline CDR1 MNHEY, CDR2 SVGAGI. The V end lost 6 bases, the J end lost 1 base, and 10 bases lay between the germline ends. The length of the CDR3 is 13 residues. Here the CDR3 reads CASRRTASYEQYF. For the CDR3, the DNA is TGTGCCAGCAGGAGGACAGCGTCCTACGAGCAGTACTTC.

J is TRBJ1-4 and V is TRBV6-4, with D possibly TRBD1 on 6 matching bases. Between the trimmed V and J ends, which lost 2 bases and 2 bases, there was a span of 6 bases. This CDR3 has 14 amino acids. Germline CDR1 reads MRHNA; CDR2 reads SNTAGT. The CDR3 DNA reads TGTGCCAGCAGTGACAGGGGGACTAATGAAAAACTGTTTTTT. Translated: CASSDRGTNEKLFF.

The rearrangement uses TRBV7-9 and TRBJ1-3; 9 nucleotides match TRBD1. The CDR3 consists of 18 residues. J lost 0 bases, V lost 2 bases, and 8 bases had no gene match. From germline, CDR1 is SEHNR and CDR2 FQNEAQ (reference sequence). The CDR3: CASSLRGQGWDSGNTIYF. The CDR3 DNA reads TGTGCCAGCAGCTTACGGGGACAGGGTTGGGACTCTGGAAACACCATATATTTT.

This clone has just one count. Here the CDR3 DNA reads TGTGCCAGCAGTTACTCCCGGACGGAGTACTTC. It codes for CASSYSRTEYF. The rearrangement joins TRBV6-5 to TRBJ2-7; D is ambiguous. Between the trimmed V and J ends, which lost 0 bases and 11 bases, there was a span of 8 bases. CDR3 length: 11 amino acids. The germline V gene has CDR1 MNHEY and CDR2 SVGAGI.

The gene calls are TRBV7-2 and TRBJ1-1; no definite D call. Trimming took off 8 bases at V and 1 base at J, with 11 bases between the two ends. The CDR3 runs 13 residues. The V gene's germline CDR1 is SGHTA and CDR2 FQGNSA. CDR3 sequence reads: CASRGLRNTEAFF. The CDR3 DNA reads TGTGCCAGCCGAGGCCTGAGGAACACTGAAGCTTTCTTT.

The rearrangement uses TRBV30 and TRBJ1-4; 7 nucleotides agree with TRBD1. V trimming: 2 bases; J trimming: 8 bases; junction bases outside the gene matches: 8. This CDR3 has 14 residues. The germline gives CDR1 GTSNPN, CDR2 SVGIG (reference sequence). CDR3 sequence reads: CAWSRQGGNEKLFF. DNA of the CDR3: TGTGCCTGGAGTCGACAGGGAGGAAACGAAAAACTGTTTTTT. Using reference TRBV30 and TRBJ1-4 for the parts outside the CDR3, the full variable domain is SQTIHQWPATLVQPVGSPLSLECTVEGTSNPNLYWYRQAAGRGLQLLFYSVGIGQISSEVPQNLSASRPQDRQFILSSKKLLLSDSGFYLCAWSRQGGNEKLFFGSGTQLSVL.

The chain has TRBV3-1 (or the pseudogene TRBV3-2) and TRBJ2-3; 7 bases match TRBD2. Germline V gene lookup returns CDR1 LGHDT and CDR2 YNNKEL (reference sequence). J lost 0 bases, V lost 3 bases, and 6 bases had no gene match. CDR3 length: 16 amino acids. The DNA for the CDR3 is TGTGCCAGCAGCCAGCTAGCGGCCCTTAGCACAGATACGCAGTATTTT. Its translation is CASSQLAALSTDTQYF.

The chain is built from TRBV6-6 and TRBJ1-3; 8 bases agree with TRBD1. This CDR3 comprises 15 residues. After removal of 4 bases from V and 1 base from J, the junction contained 3 bases not matched to a gene. Germline CDR1 reads MNHNY; CDR2 reads SVGAGI (reference sequence). CDR3 DNA: TGTGCCAGCAGTTCCAGGGGGCGATCTGGAAACACCATATATTTT. Protein: CASSSRGRSGNTIYF.

This clone turned up a few times. This chain uses TRBV10-3 with TRBJ1-6; D gene ambiguous. This CDR3 contains 13 residues. Germline CDR1 and CDR2: ENHRY and SYGVKD. V was cut by 0 bases and J by 7 bases, with 4 bases left in between. CDR3: CAISESRNSPLHF. CDR3 DNA: TGTGCCATCAGTGAGTCGAGGAATTCACCCCTCCACTTT.

V and J are TRBV27 and TRBJ2-5; either TRBD1 or TRBD2 may fit D (5 bases each). The CDR3 covers 17 residues. V lost 4 bases, J lost 4 bases, and 22 bases lay in between. Germline V gives CDR1 MNHEY, CDR2 SMNVEV (reference sequence). The CDR3 bases are TGTGCCAGCAGTTCCCGGGGACGCAGCAGGTTGGGAGAGACCCAGTACTTC. This translates into CASSSRGRSRLGETQYF.

This rearrangement joins TRBV7-2 to TRBJ1-2, with a possible D match to TRBD1 (6 bases). The germline V gene encodes CDR1 SGHTA and CDR2 FQGNSA. This CDR3 has 13 amino acids. The germline V and J ends were trimmed by 1 base and 8 bases, with 11 bases remaining between them. The chain's CDR3 is CASSLGQEEGYTF. The CDR3 DNA is TGTGCCAGCAGCTTAGGACAGGAGGAAGGCTACACCTTC.

This chain joins TRBV11-2 and TRBJ2-7; 7 bases match TRBD2. CDR1 SGHAT and CDR2 FQNNGV come from the germline V gene. This CDR3 comprises 13 residues. V trimming: 6 bases; J trimming: 2 bases; junction bases outside the gene matches: 4. The CDR3 DNA reads TGTGCCAGCAGTCATGGGGGGGCCTACGAGCAGTACTTC. This gives the protein CASSHGGAYEQYF.

V gene TRBV4-1 combines with J gene TRBJ2-1; 7 bases align to TRBD2. CDR1 MGHRA and CDR2 YSYEKL come from the germline V gene. This CDR3 spans 15 amino acids. Trimming cost V 1 base and J 8 bases; bases outside gene matches: 8. CDR3 protein: CASSQGGSLGHEQFF. For the CDR3, the DNA is TGCGCCAGCAGCCAAGGCGGGAGTCTTGGCCATGAGCAGTTCTTC.

This clone has only one observation. The CDR3 bases are TGTGCCAGCTCACCGAGCGGGACGGTGAACACTGAAGCTTTCTTT. It translates to CASSPSGTVNTEAFF. The chain combines TRBV18 with TRBJ1-1; TRBD1 might be the D (5 bases). Trimming cost V 3 bases and J 0 bases, with 11 bases left between them. The germline gives CDR1 KGHSH, CDR2 LQKENI. The CDR3 totals 15 residues.

This rearrangement joins TRBV5-1 to TRBJ1-4, with D hard to call. Germline V gene sequence: CDR1 SGHRS, CDR2 YFSETQ. V shed 5 bases and J shed 0 bases, with 20 bases lying between them. This CDR3 region has 18 residues. The CDR3 DNA is TGCGCCAGCAGACGGAACACACGACTTACCGCAACTAATGAAAAACTGTTTTTT. Amino acids: CASRRNTRLTATNEKLFF.

The genes are TRBV15 and TRBJ2-1; D gene uncertain. Germline values: CDR1 LNHNV, CDR2 YYDKDF (reference sequence). V lost 0 bases, J lost 4 bases, and 13 bases lay in between. The CDR3 covers 16 residues. The CDR3 is CATSRDSRALYNEQFF. CDR3 DNA: TGTGCCACCAGCAGAGATAGTCGGGCTTTGTACAATGAGCAGTTCTTC.

A single count supports this clone. The chain carries TRBV9 and TRBJ1-2, with D perhaps TRBD1 (6 bases). Germline V CDR1 and CDR2: SGDLS, YYNGEE. The CDR3 totals 13 residues. Trimming removed 2 bases from V and 7 bases from J, with 12 bases in between. The chain's CDR3 is CASSVTGLGGYTF. The CDR3, as DNA: TGTGCCAGCAGCGTTACAGGGCTAGGTGGCTACACCTTC.

The chain couples TRBV19 to TRBJ1-2, with D maybe TRBD1 (5 bases). CDR3 length: 11 amino acids. Trimming removed 5 bases from V and 8 bases from J, with 9 bases in between. Germline CDR1 reads LNHDA; CDR2 reads SQIVND (reference sequence). The DNA for the CDR3 is TGTGCCAGTAGTGCAGGGAGGGGCTACACCTTC. Its protein is CASSAGRGYTF.

This clone was seen more than once but under ten times. This chain joins TRBV15 and TRBJ2-7; 12 bases align to TRBD1. The V segment lost 5 bases and the J segment 6 bases; nucleotides outside the gene matches: 5. The CDR3 contains 14 residues. From germline, CDR1 is LNHNV and CDR2 YYDKDF (reference sequence). CDR3 bases: TGTGCCACCAGCGGGGACAGGGGGCAGTTCGAGCAGTACTTC. Encoded protein: CATSGDRGQFEQYF.

The V and J genes are TRBV5-1 and TRBJ2-3, with TRBD1 matching over 7 bases. This CDR3 is built from 14 residues. The J segment lost 2 bases and the V segment lost 5 bases, leaving 5 bases of the junction unmatched. Looked up from germline, CDR1 is SGHRS and CDR2 is YFSETQ. Here the CDR3 reads CASRGGGYTDTQYF. CDR3 in DNA: TGCGCCAGCAGAGGGGGCGGATACACAGATACGCAGTATTTT.

This chain connects TRBV3-1 (or the pseudogene TRBV3-2) to TRBJ1-6; 7 bases match TRBD1. Per the germline V gene, CDR1 is LGHDT and CDR2 is YNNKEL (reference sequence). This CDR3 comprises 16 residues. V trimming: 4 bases; J trimming: 4 bases; junction bases outside the gene matches: 7. The CDR3 DNA is TGTGCCAGCAGCCTTTCAGGGACAGTTTATAATTCACCCCTCCACTTT. Translated, it gives CASSLSGTVYNSPLHF.

The V call is TRBV18, the J call TRBJ2-7; 7 bases match TRBD1. Germline V gene data show CDR1 as KGHSH and CDR2 as LQKENI. V was pared by 5 bases and J by 4 bases, with 5 bases of the junction left unmatched. The CDR3 length is 13 residues. The CDR3 coding sequence is TGTGCCAGCTCAACAGGGGATGGTTACGAGCAGTACTTC. Amino acids: CASSTGDGYEQYF.

The chain has TRBV4-3 and TRBJ2-5; D gene unclear. CDR3 size: 15 residues. V was clipped by 1 base and J by 1 base, with 10 bases between them. The germline gives CDR1 LGHNA, CDR2 YSLEER. CDR3 DNA sequence: TGCGCCAGCAGCCAAGTTCGGGCAGCCCAAGAGACCCAGTACTTC. Its protein is CASSQVRAAQETQYF.